The T cell receptor (beta chain) under discussion was sequenced for a study of blood T cells in healthy people across ages. The CDR3 length equals 12 residues, ends included. Germline values: CDR1 SGHDT, CDR2 YYEEEE. A J-beta primer mix and a sample-barcoded 5' primer were used in a second PCR of roughly 7 to 12 cycles. The template-switch adaptor, which had 12 random nucleotides, put a tag on each cDNA molecule. Using its own MiXCR run on the 5' RACE reads, TCRdb lists one record per CDR3 protein. The data show about 1,400,000 distinct CDR3 sequences, 45% to 70% seen once. Comments on this clonotype: It is unclear where the CDR3 begins or ends on the DNA, so no DNA is shown, and the CDR3 is as TCRdb lists it.

Sequenced sample: blood. The source of this sequence is a man between 18 and 29 years old in good health. The J gene is TRBJ2-1, the V gene TRBV5-6. This CDR3 is CASSFGNGEQFF.